This T cell receptor beta chain was identified in a study of early T cells in non-severe SARS-CoV-2 infection. The V gene lost 3 bases and the J gene lost 2 bases, with 11 bases spanning the gap. The length of the CDR3 is 13 residues. Germline V lookup: CDR1 DFQATT, CDR2 SNEGSKA (reference sequence). TCRdb re-called the 5' RACE reads through MiXCR, storing one row per CDR3 protein. In the table there are roughly 29,000 distinct CDR3 sequences, about 5% of which are singletons. This clonotype occurred many times. What it binds is not known. Study-wide points: Matches to VDJdb favored anti-spike CD8 responses and missed private and CD4 specificities.

J is TRBJ2-7 and V is TRBV20-1; D gene ambiguous. The receptor comes from an adult who was a healthcare worker with PCR-confirmed SARS-CoV-2 infection or an uninfected control (not recorded which). The specimen sequenced was whole blood. CDR3 residues: CSASTPPAYEQYF. CDR3 coding DNA: TGCAGTGCTAGTACCCCACCCGCCTACGAGCAGTACTTC.